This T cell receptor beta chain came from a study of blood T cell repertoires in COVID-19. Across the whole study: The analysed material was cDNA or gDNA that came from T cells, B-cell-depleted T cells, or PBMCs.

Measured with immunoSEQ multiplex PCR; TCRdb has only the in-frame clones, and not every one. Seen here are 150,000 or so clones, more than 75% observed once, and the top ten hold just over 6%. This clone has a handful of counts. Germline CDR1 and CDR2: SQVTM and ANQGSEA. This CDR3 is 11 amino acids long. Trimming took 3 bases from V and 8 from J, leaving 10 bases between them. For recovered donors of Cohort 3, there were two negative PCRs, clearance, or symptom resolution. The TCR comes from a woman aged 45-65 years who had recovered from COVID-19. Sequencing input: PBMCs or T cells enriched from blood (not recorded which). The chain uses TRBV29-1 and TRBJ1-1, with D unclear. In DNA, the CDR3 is TGCAGCGTTGAGGGCCTTGGGGAAGCTTTCTTT. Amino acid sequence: CSVEGLGEAFF.